The present entry profiles one T cell receptor beta chain with its context. In the original analysis: Reference gene primer amplification gave estimated nucleated cell counts. The table came from immunoSEQ multiplex PCR; TCRdb's copy has only in-frame clones and leaves some out. The V and J calls and clone size were taken over from that table, and D and trimming were inferred from the DNA. The sample lists over 130,000 clones, roughly 85% occurring once. There are 14 residues in the CDR3. Germline CDR1 reads MNHEY; CDR2 reads SVGEGT. Trimming cost V 2 bases and J 3 bases; bases outside gene matches: 2. The data derive from a study of blood T cell repertoires in COVID-19. Study-level background: The study drew acute and convalescent COVID-19 samples from the United States, Italy and Spain. Sources were T cells, B-cell-depleted T cells, or PBMCs; the material itself was cDNA or gDNA.

Specimen: peripheral blood. This chain links TRBV6-2 or TRBV6-3 with TRBJ2-3; 7 bases align to TRBD2. This TCR derives from a man aged 70 or older with acute or convalescent COVID-19. This CDR3 reads CASSYLAVTDTQYF. For the CDR3, the DNA is TGTGCCAGCAGTTACCTAGCGGTAACAGATACGCAGTATTTT.